This T cell receptor (beta chain) stems from a study of cytomegalovirus exposure and HLA in healthy donors. Study in general: The same platform was used for the roughly 120 validation repertoires and the approximately 670 first-cohort repertoires, a later analysis reported.

Whole-study results and caveats: Generally TCR sequences proved uncommon, though certain public TCRs appeared in numerous donors. Both high specificity and high sensitivity reportedly marked the classifier's diagnosis of cytomegalovirus status.

The CDR3 runs 10 residues. V lost 5 bases, J lost 6 bases, and 7 bases lay in between. Germline CDR1 reads SQVTM; CDR2 reads ANQGSEA. A remark on this clone: Its specificity is unknown.

The assay was immunoSEQ multiplex PCR, and TCRdb's table has in-frame clones only and misses some. The table lists 55,000 to 80,000 clones, 95% of them singletons, with about 7% in the top ten. The chain carries TRBV29-1 and TRBJ1-2; D unclear. The sample taken for sequencing was PBMCs. This TCR was recovered from a woman younger than 30 in good health and CMV-seropositive. CDR3 sequence (DNA): TGCAGCGTTCTCGGGGATGGCTACACCTTC. This encodes CSVLGDGYTF.